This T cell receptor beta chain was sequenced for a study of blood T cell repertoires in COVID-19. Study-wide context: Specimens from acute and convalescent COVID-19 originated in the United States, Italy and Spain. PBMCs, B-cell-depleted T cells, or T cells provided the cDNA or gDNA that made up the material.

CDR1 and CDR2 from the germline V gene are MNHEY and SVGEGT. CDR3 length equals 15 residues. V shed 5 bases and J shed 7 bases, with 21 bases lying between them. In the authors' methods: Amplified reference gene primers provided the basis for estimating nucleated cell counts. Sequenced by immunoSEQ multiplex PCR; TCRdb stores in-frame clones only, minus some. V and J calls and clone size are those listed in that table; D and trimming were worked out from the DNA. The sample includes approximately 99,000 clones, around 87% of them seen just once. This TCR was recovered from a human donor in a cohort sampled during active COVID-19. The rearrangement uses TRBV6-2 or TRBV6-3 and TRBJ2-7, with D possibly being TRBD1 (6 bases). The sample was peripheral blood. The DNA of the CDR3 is TGTGCCAGCAGTGACCGTAGGACAGCCGCTTATGAGCAGTACTTC. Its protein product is CASSDRRTAAYEQYF.